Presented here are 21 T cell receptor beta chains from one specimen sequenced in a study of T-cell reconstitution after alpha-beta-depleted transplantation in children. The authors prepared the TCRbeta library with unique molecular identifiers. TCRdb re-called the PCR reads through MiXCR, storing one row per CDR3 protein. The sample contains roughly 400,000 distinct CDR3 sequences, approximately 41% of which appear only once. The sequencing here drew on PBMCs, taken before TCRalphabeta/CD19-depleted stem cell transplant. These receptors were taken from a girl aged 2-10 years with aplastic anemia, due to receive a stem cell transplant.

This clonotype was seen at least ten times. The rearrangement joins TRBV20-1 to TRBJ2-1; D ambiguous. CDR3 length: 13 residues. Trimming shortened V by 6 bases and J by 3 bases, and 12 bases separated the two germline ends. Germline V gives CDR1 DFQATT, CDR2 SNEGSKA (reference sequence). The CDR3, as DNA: TGCAGTGCGCCCCGGAAAATCTACAATGAGCAGTTCTTC. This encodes CSAPRKIYNEQFF.

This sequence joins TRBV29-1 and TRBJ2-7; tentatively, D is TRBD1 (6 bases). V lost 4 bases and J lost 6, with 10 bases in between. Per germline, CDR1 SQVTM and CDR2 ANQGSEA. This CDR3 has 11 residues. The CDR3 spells CSVGTAGEQYF. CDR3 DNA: TGCAGCGTTGGGACAGCTGGCGAGCAGTACTTC.

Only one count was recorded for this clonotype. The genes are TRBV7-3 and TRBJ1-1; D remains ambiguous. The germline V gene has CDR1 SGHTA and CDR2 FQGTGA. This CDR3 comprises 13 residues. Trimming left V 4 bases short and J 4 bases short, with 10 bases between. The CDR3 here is CASSSAPGTEAFF. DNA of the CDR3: TGTGCCAGCAGCTCCGCCCCGGGCACTGAAGCTTTCTTT.

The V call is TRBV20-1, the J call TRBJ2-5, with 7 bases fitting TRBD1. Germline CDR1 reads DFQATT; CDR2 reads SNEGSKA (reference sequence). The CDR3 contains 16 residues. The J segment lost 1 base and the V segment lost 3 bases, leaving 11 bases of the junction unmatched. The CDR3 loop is CSASPDRDPIQETQYF. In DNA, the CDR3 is TGCAGTGCTAGTCCCGACAGGGACCCTATCCAAGAGACCCAGTACTTC.

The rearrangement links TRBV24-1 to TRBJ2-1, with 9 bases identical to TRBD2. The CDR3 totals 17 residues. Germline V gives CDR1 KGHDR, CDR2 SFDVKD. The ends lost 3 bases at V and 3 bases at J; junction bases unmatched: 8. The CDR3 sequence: CATSDLPIAGVYNEQFF. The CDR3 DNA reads TGTGCCACCAGTGATCTACCCATAGCGGGGGTCTACAATGAGCAGTTCTTC.

This chain's CDR3 is CATSPMTSAPYEQYF. The CDR3, as DNA: TGTGCCACCTCCCCGATGACTAGCGCACCCTACGAGCAGTACTTC. This chain links TRBV3-1 with TRBJ2-7; 8 nucleotides align to TRBD2. J lost 2 bases, V lost 10 bases, and 13 bases had no gene match. The CDR3 sequence is 15 residues long. From germline, CDR1 is LGHDT and CDR2 YNNKEL (reference sequence).

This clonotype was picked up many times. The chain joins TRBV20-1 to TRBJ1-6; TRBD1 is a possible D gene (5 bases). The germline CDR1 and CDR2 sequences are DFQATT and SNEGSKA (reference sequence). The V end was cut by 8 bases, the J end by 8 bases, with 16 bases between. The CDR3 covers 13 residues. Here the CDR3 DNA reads TGCAGTTCTTCCGGGACTTTAGATTCACCCCTCCACTTT. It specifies CSSSGTLDSPLHF.

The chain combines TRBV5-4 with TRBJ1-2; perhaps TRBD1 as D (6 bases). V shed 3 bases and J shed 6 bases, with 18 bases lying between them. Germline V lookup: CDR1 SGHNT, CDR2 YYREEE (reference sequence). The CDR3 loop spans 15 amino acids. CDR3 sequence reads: CASSYTGQPSHGYTF. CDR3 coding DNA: TGTGCCAGCAGCTACACCGGACAGCCGAGCCATGGCTACACCTTC.

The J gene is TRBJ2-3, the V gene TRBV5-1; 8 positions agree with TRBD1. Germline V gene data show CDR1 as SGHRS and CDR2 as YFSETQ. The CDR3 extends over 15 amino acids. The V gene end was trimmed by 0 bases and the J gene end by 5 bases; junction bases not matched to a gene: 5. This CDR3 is CASSLGTGKGDTQYF. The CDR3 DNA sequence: TGCGCCAGCAGCTTGGGGACAGGGAAAGGAGATACGCAGTATTTT.

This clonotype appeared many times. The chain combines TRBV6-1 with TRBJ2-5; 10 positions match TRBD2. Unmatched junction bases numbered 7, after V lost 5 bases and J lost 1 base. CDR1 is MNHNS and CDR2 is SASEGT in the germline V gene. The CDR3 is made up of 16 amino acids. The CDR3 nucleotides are TGTGCCAGCAGTCGACGACTAGCGGGTACCCAAGAGACCCAGTACTTC. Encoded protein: CASSRRLAGTQETQYF.

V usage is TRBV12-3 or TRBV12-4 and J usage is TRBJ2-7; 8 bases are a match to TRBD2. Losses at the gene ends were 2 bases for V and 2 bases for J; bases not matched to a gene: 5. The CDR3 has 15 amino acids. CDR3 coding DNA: TGTGCCAGCAGTTTATCGGGCGGGAGGCCCTACGAGCAGTACTTC. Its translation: CASSLSGGRPYEQYF.

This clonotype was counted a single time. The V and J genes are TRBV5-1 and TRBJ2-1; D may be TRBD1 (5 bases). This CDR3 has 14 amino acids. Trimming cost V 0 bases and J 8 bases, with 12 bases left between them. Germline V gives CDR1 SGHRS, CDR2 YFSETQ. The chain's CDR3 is CASSLAPGKDEQFF. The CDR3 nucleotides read TGCGCCAGCAGCTTGGCACCAGGGAAGGATGAGCAGTTCTTC.

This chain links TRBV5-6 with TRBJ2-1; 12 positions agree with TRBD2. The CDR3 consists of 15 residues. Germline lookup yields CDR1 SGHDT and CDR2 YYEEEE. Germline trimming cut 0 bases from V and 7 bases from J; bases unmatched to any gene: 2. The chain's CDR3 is CASSLGLAGANEQFF. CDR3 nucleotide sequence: TGTGCCAGCAGCTTGGGACTAGCGGGAGCTAATGAGCAGTTCTTC.

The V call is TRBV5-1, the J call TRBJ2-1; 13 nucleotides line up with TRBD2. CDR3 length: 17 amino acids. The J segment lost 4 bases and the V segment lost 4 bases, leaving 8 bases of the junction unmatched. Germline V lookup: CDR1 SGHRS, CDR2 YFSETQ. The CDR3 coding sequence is TGCGCCAGCAGCATCCTCGGACTAGCGGGAGCATACAATGAGCAGTTCTTC. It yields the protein CASSILGLAGAYNEQFF. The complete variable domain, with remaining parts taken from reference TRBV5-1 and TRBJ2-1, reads KAGVTQTPRYLIKTRGQQVTLSCSPISGHRSVSWYQQTPGQGLQFLFEYFSETQRNKGNFPGRFSGRQFSNSRSEMNVSTLELGDSALYLCASSILGLAGAYNEQFFGPGTRLTVL.

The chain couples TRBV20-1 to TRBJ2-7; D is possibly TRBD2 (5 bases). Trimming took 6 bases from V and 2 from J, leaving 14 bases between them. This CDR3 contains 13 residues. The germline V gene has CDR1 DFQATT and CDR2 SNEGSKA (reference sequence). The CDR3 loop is CSAPEAAAYEQYF. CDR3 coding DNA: TGCAGTGCCCCAGAAGCGGCGGCCTACGAGCAGTACTTC.

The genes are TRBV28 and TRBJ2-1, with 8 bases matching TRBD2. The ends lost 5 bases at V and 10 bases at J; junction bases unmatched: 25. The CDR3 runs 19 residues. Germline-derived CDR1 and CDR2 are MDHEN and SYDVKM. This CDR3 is CASSPSPLTGRGLVNEQFF. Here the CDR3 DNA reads TGTGCCAGCAGTCCATCCCCGTTGACAGGCCGGGGACTAGTCAACGAGCAGTTCTTC.

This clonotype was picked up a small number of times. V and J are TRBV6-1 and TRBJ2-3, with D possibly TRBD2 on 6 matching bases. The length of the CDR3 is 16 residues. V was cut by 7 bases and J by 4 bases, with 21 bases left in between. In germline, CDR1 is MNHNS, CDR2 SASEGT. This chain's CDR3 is CASTSTRGAGADTQYF. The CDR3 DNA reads TGTGCCAGCACCAGCACCCGGGGAGCGGGCGCAGATACGCAGTATTTT.

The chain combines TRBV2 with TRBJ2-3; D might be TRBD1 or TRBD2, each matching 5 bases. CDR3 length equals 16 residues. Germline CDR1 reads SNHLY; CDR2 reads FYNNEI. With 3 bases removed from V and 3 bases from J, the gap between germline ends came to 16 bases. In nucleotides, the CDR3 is TGTGCCAGCAGTGAGGACGGCAGGGCGGGTACAGATACGCAGTATTTT. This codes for CASSEDGRAGTDTQYF.

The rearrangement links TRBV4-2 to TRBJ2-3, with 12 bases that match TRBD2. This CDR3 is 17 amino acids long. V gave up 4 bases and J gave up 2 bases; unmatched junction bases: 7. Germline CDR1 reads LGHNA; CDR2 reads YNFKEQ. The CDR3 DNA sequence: TGTGCCAGCAGCCCCCTCACTAGCGGGGGGTCCACAGATACGCAGTATTTT. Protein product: CASSPLTSGGSTDTQYF.

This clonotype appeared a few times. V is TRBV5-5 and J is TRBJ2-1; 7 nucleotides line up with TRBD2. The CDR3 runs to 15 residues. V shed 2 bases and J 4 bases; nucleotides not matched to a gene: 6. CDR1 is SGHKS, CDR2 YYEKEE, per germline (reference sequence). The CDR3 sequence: CASSFGLAEYNEQFF. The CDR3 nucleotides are TGTGCCAGCAGCTTTGGGCTAGCGGAGTACAATGAGCAGTTCTTC.

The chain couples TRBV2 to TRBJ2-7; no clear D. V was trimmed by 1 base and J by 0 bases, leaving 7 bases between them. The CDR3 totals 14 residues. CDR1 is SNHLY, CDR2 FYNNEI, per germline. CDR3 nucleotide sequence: TGTGCCAGCAGTGAAGTCGGCCCCTCCTACGAGCAGTACTTC. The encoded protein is CASSEVGPSYEQYF.